These 27 T cell receptor beta chains share one sample of origin, sequenced in a study of shared T cell receptors in the human thymus. Sequencing used immunoSEQ multiplex PCR; TCRdb keeps in-frame clones, though not all of them. The sample consists of under 850,000 clones, roughly 90% of them appearing once. The same specimen was also included in a second study, on human thymus T cells.

Sequences were obtained from thymocytes. These receptors all come from a boy in the first two years of life with a congenital heart defect.

V usage is TRBV19 and J usage is TRBJ2-5; D might be TRBD2 (5 bases). V dropped 3 bases and J dropped 7 bases, with 21 bases sitting between them. The germline gives CDR1 LNHDA, CDR2 SQIVND (reference sequence). This CDR3 has 16 amino acids. CDR3 protein: CASSISPGLSRGTQYF. The CDR3 bases are TGTGCCAGTAGTATCAGTCCTGGACTCAGTCGGGGGACCCAGTACTTC. Filled out from reference TRBV19 and TRBJ2-5, the complete variable domain reads DGGITQSPKYLFRKEGQNVTLSCEQNLNHDAMYWYRQDPGQGLRLIYYSQIVNDFQKGDIAEGYSVSREKKESFPLTVTSAQKNPTAFYLCASSISPGLSRGTQYFGPGTRLLVL.

This clone was seen once. The chain recombines TRBV4-2 with TRBJ2-3; 9 bases match TRBD2. CDR3 length: 17 residues. Trimming cost V 4 bases and J 5 bases; bases outside gene matches: 13. Germline loops: CDR1 LGHNA, CDR2 YNFKEQ. This CDR3 is CASSLPKLAGDGDTQYF. In DNA form, the CDR3 reads TGTGCCAGCAGCCTTCCGAAATTAGCGGGAGACGGAGATACGCAGTATTTT.

The V call is TRBV7-2, the J call TRBJ2-5, with 7 bases matching TRBD2. This CDR3 is built from 15 residues. Germline values: CDR1 SGHTA, CDR2 FQGNSA. J gave up 7 bases and V 1 base, and 9 bases lay outside the gene matches. CDR3 in amino acids: CASSLGGGPGMTQYF. The DNA for the CDR3 is TGTGCCAGCAGCTTAGGGGGGGGACCGGGTATGACCCAGTACTTC.

This clone was seen only once. The chain combines TRBV29-1 with TRBJ2-3, with 8 bases matching TRBD1. The CDR3 extends over 13 amino acids. V shed 3 bases and J 4 bases; nucleotides not matched to a gene: 3. Germline values: CDR1 SQVTM, CDR2 ANQGSEA. DNA of the CDR3: TGCAGCGTTGAGGACAGGGTGCCAGATACGCAGTATTTT. Protein: CSVEDRVPDTQYF.

The chain employs TRBV4-3 and TRBJ1-4; the match to TRBD1 covers 10 bases. Per germline, CDR1 LGHNA and CDR2 YSLEER. The trim removed 0 bases at V and 6 bases at J, leaving 4 bases unmatched. This CDR3 contains 16 residues. CDR3 sequence reads: CASSQDVDRGDEKLFF. CDR3 coding DNA: TGCGCCAGCAGCCAAGATGTGGACAGGGGGGATGAAAAACTGTTTTTT.

The chain is built from TRBV25-1 and TRBJ2-1; 12 bases map to TRBD1. From germline, CDR1 is MGHDK and CDR2 SYGVNS. Trimming removed 2 bases from V and 4 bases from J; junction bases left unmatched: 3. This CDR3 comprises 16 residues. Here the CDR3 DNA reads TGTGCCAGCAGTGAAGGGACAGGGGGCCCATACAATGAGCAGTTCTTC. It yields the protein CASSEGTGGPYNEQFF.

The chain couples TRBV5-1 to TRBJ2-1, with a tentative D call TRBD1 (7 bases). The CDR3 loop spans 20 amino acids. V shed 1 base and J shed 5 bases, with 28 bases lying between them. Germline loops: CDR1 SGHRS, CDR2 YFSETQ. CDR3 coding DNA: TGCGCCAGCAGCTTGAGGGAGGCCATGGGGTGGGGACAGCCTGACAATGAGCAGTTCTTC. It codes for CASSLREAMGWGQPDNEQFF.

The rearrangement joins TRBV29-1 to TRBJ1-1; tentative D call: TRBD1 (5 bases). V lost 0 bases and J lost 5, with 10 bases in between. The CDR3 contains 13 residues. Germline loops: CDR1 SQVTM, CDR2 ANQGSEA. CDR3 bases: TGCAGCGTTGAAGACCCGGGGGGAACTGAAGCTTTCTTT. Residues: CSVEDPGGTEAFF.

This clone has just one count. This chain connects TRBV4-2 to TRBJ2-5; 7 nucleotides align to TRBD2. With V trimmed by 7 bases and J by 5 bases, 16 bases remained unmatched. From germline, CDR1 is LGHNA and CDR2 YNFKEQ. The CDR3 has 16 residues. The CDR3 sequence: CASTTTYCGSPETQYF. The CDR3, as DNA: TGTGCCAGCACCACTACTTACTGCGGGAGTCCGGAGACCCAGTACTTC.

V gene TRBV4-1 combines with J gene TRBJ1-3; D might be TRBD1 (5 bases). V was trimmed by 4 bases and J by 0 bases, leaving 16 bases between them. This CDR3 spans 17 amino acids. Germline lookup yields CDR1 MGHRA and CDR2 YSYEKL. The CDR3, as DNA: TGCGCCAGCAGCCCGTACTCTACAGGCTCCTCTGGAAACACCATATATTTT. Translating it yields CASSPYSTGSSGNTIYF.

Concerning this clone: Other DNA sequences in this specimen translate into the identical CDR3. The chain carries TRBV27 and TRBJ1-2; 8 bases are a match to TRBD1. There are 13 residues in the CDR3. Trimming took 2 bases from V and 8 from J; bases not matched to a gene: 4. CDR1 is MNHEY, CDR2 SMNVEV, per germline (reference sequence). The CDR3 loop is CASSLGPGGGYTF. The CDR3 region has the DNA TGTGCCAGCAGTTTAGGGCCAGGGGGCGGCTACACCTTC.

The chain has TRBV29-1 and TRBJ2-7; a weak D match, TRBD1 (5 bases). The CDR3 has 14 residues. V shed 7 bases and J shed 5 bases, with 21 bases lying between them. The germline CDR1 and CDR2 sequences are SQVTM and ANQGSEA. The DNA for the CDR3 is TGCAGCGCGTTTCCCGAGACAGATGGCCACGAGCAGTACTTC. Protein product: CSAFPETDGHEQYF.

The chain couples TRBV20-1 to TRBJ2-3, with a tentative D call TRBD2 (7 bases). Germline CDR1 DFQATT, CDR2 SNEGSKA (reference sequence). This CDR3 is 11 amino acids long. The germline V and J ends were trimmed by 1 base and 13 bases, with 12 bases remaining between them. CDR3 nucleotides: TGCAGTGCTAGAGCCGGCGGGGGCAAGTATTTT. The encoded protein is CSARAGGGKYF.

The rearrangement links TRBV29-1 to TRBJ2-1; TRBD1 might be the D (5 bases). Trimming shortened V by 2 bases and J by 0 bases, and 17 bases separated the two germline ends. The CDR3 has 17 residues. Germline assignment: CDR1 SQVTM and CDR2 ANQGSEA. The CDR3 spells CSVEPRGKKSSYNEQFF. CDR3 coding DNA: TGCAGCGTTGAACCTAGGGGAAAGAAAAGCTCCTACAATGAGCAGTTCTTC.

This chain uses TRBV5-1 with TRBJ2-1, with D tentatively TRBD2 (6 bases). Germline V lookup: CDR1 SGHRS, CDR2 YFSETQ. This CDR3 is 19 amino acids long. Deletions cut 3 bases from V and 3 bases from J, with 25 bases between. The CDR3: CASSSSTWDFSEYYNEQFF. The CDR3 DNA sequence: TGCGCCAGCAGCTCCTCTACCTGGGACTTCTCAGAGTACTACAATGAGCAGTTCTTC.

The gene calls are TRBV7-8 and TRBJ2-1; 14 nucleotides agree with TRBD2. This CDR3 spans 19 amino acids. The trim removed 5 bases at V and 0 bases at J, leaving 9 bases unmatched. Germline CDR1 reads SGHVS; CDR2 reads FQNEAQ. The CDR3 coding sequence is TGTGCCAGCAGCCCCCCGGGACTAGCGGGAGTGGACTCCTACAATGAGCAGTTCTTC. This codes for CASSPPGLAGVDSYNEQFF.

The chain combines TRBV6-5 with TRBJ2-7; possibly TRBD1 for D (8 bases). The germline V gene encodes CDR1 MNHEY and CDR2 SVGAGI. CDR3 length: 15 amino acids. Trimming took off 2 bases at V and 2 bases at J, with 13 bases between the two ends. The CDR3 DNA follows: TGTGCCAGCAGTTACCGGACAGGGAGGGCCTACGAGCAGTACTTC. It yields the protein CASSYRTGRAYEQYF.

The chain recombines TRBV4-1 with TRBJ2-2; D is undetermined. Trimming left V 0 bases short and J 6 bases short, with 14 bases between. Germline CDR1 reads MGHRA; CDR2 reads YSYEKL. The CDR3 totals 16 residues. CDR3 loop: CASSQDPLGAPGELFF. DNA for the CDR3: TGCGCCAGCAGCCAAGACCCTTTAGGAGCGCCCGGGGAGCTGTTTTTT.

This clone was observed a single time. The chain employs TRBV6-5 and TRBJ2-3, with 7 positions matching TRBD1. The CDR3 is 13 residues long. The ends lost 4 bases at V and 4 bases at J; junction bases unmatched: 2. The germline CDR1 and CDR2 sequences are MNHEY and SVGAGI. CDR3 loop: CASSSRGSDTQYF. In nucleotides, the CDR3 is TGTGCCAGCAGTTCCAGGGGGTCAGATACGCAGTATTTT.

The CDR3 DNA follows: TGCAGCACCACAGGTGACACTGAAGCTTTCTTT. Residues: CSTTGDTEAFF. The chain employs TRBV29-1 and TRBJ1-1; D is possibly TRBD1 (5 bases). CDR1 SQVTM and CDR2 ANQGSEA come from the germline V gene. This CDR3 contains 11 residues. The V end was cut by 8 bases, the J end by 3 bases, with 10 bases between.

The chain combines TRBV28 with TRBJ2-7; weak D call: TRBD2 (7 bases). CDR1 MDHEN and CDR2 SYDVKM come from the germline V gene. The CDR3 totals 13 residues. V shed 3 bases and J shed 4 bases, with 10 bases lying between them. The CDR3 loop is CASSLGGRYEQYF. CDR3 in DNA: TGTGCCAGCAGTTTGGGGGGGCGGTACGAGCAGTACTTC. The whole variable domain, remainder taken from reference TRBV28 and TRBJ2-7, is DVKVTQSSRYLVKRTGEKVFLECVQDMDHENMFWYRQDPGLGLRLIYFSYDVKMKEKGDIPEGYSVSREKKERFSLILESASTNQTSMYLCASSLGGRYEQYFGPGTRLTVT.

CDR3 in amino acids: CASSRTGIREKLFF. The CDR3 DNA reads TGTGCCAGCAGTCGTACGGGGATTCGGGAAAAACTGTTTTTT. V and J are TRBV28 and TRBJ1-4; D is undetermined. Trimming shortened V by 5 bases and J by 8 bases, and 15 bases separated the two germline ends. Germline V gene lookup returns CDR1 MDHEN and CDR2 SYDVKM. This CDR3 spans 14 amino acids.

This clone was seen just once. The V call is TRBV29-1, the J call TRBJ2-6; no clear D. The CDR3 spans 13 residues. The V gene's germline CDR1 is SQVTM and CDR2 ANQGSEA. V was cut by 6 bases and J by 2 bases, with 8 bases left in between. The CDR3 spells CSVLRTGANVLTF. CDR3 coding DNA: TGCAGCGTCCTTAGAACTGGGGCCAACGTCCTGACTTTC. Full variable domain (outside the CDR3, taken from reference TRBV29-1 and TRBJ2-6): SAVISQKPSRDICQRGTSLTIQCQVDSQVTMMFWYRQQPGQSLTLIATANQGSEATYESGFVIDKFPISRPNLTFSTLTVSNMSPEDSSIYLCSVLRTGANVLTFGAGSRLTVL.

The genes are TRBV4-1 and TRBJ2-3; TRBD2 matches 7 bases. This CDR3 spans 16 amino acids. V dropped 0 bases and J dropped 4; count of bases not matched to a gene: 7. Germline V lookup: CDR1 MGHRA, CDR2 YSYEKL. For the CDR3, the DNA is TGCGCCAGCAGCCAAGATGGACGGGAGGTACCAGATACGCAGTATTTT. This encodes CASSQDGREVPDTQYF.

This rearrangement joins TRBV29-1 to TRBJ2-5; 12 bases line up with TRBD1. The CDR3 contains 13 residues. V lost 7 bases and J lost 5; bases outside the gene matches: 5. Germline V gene sequence: CDR1 SQVTM, CDR2 ANQGSEA. The CDR3 sequence: CSGGTGGLETQYF. The CDR3 DNA reads as TGCAGCGGCGGGACAGGGGGCTTGGAGACCCAGTACTTC.

The chain uses TRBV4-2 and TRBJ2-4; D is perhaps TRBD1 (5 bases). The CDR3 contains 19 residues. V was clipped by 1 base and J by 3 bases, with 22 bases between them. CDR1 and CDR2 (germline): LGHNA, YNFKEQ. As DNA, the CDR3 is TGTGCCAGCAGCCAAGTACAGGTTCACCCTGAATCCAGCAAAAACATTCAGTACTTC. Its protein is CASSQVQVHPESSKNIQYF.

The CDR3 region is CATSLQVSYGYTF. The CDR3 nucleotides read TGTGCCACCAGCTTACAGGTTTCCTATGGCTACACCTTC. The chain uses TRBV15 and TRBJ1-2; weak D call: TRBD1 (5 bases). This CDR3 has 13 residues. Between the trimmed V and J ends, which lost 5 bases and 4 bases, there was a span of 11 bases. Germline lookup yields CDR1 LNHNV and CDR2 YYDKDF (reference sequence).